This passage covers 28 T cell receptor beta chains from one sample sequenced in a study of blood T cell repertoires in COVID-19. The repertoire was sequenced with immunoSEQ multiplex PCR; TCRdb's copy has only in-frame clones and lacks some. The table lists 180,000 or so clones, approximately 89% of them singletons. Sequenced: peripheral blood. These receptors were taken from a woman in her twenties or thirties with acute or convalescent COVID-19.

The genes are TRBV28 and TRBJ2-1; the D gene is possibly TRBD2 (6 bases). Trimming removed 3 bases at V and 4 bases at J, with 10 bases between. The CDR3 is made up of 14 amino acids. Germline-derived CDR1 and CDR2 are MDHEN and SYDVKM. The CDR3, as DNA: TGTGCCAGCAGTTTCTCGGGACTTTACAATGAGCAGTTCTTC. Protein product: CASSFSGLYNEQFF. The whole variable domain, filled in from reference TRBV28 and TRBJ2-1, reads DVKVTQSSRYLVKRTGEKVFLECVQDMDHENMFWYRQDPGLGLRLIYFSYDVKMKEKGDIPEGYSVSREKKERFSLILESASTNQTSMYLCASSFSGLYNEQFFGPGTRLTVL.

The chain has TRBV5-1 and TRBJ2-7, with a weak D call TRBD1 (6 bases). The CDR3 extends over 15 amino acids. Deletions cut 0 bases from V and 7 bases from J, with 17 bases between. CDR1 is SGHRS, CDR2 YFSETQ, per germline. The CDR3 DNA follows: TGCGCCAGCAGCTTGGCCTCAGGGGATAGAGGGGAGCAGTACTTC. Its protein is CASSLASGDRGEQYF.

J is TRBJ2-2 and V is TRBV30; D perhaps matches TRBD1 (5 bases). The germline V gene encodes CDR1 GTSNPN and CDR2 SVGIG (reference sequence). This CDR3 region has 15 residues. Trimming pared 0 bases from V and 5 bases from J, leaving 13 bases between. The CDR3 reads CAWSVGQGRTGELFF. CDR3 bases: TGTGCCTGGAGTGTAGGGCAGGGAAGGACCGGGGAGCTGTTTTTT.

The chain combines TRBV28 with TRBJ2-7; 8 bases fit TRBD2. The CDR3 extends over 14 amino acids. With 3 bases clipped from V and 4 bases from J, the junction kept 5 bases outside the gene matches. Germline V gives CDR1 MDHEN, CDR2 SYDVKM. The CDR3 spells CASSFPGRGYEQYF. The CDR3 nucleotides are TGTGCCAGCAGTTTTCCCGGGAGGGGGTACGAGCAGTACTTC.

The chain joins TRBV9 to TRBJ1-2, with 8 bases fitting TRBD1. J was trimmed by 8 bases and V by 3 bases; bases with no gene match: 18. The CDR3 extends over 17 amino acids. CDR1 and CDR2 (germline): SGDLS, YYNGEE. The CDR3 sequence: CASSDSPQLDRGGGYTF. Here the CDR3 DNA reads TGTGCCAGCAGCGACAGTCCGCAACTTGACAGGGGTGGAGGCTACACCTTC.

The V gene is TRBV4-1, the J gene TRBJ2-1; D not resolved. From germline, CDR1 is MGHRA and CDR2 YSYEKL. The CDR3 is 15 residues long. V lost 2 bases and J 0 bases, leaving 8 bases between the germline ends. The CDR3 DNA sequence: TGCGCCAGCAGCCAATATAGGAGCTCCTACAATGAGCAGTTCTTC. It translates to CASSQYRSSYNEQFF.

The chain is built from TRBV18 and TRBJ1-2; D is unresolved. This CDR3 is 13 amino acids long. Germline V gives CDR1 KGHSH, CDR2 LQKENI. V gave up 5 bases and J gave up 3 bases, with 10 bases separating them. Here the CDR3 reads CASSSQSYYGYTF. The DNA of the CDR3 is TGTGCCAGCTCATCTCAGTCTTACTATGGCTACACCTTC.

CDR3 nucleotide sequence: TGTGCCAGCAGCTTGGTTAGCAACTCTGGAAACACCATATATTTT. It translates to CASSLVSNSGNTIYF. This chain links TRBV5-4 with TRBJ1-3; D gene uncertain. The CDR3 runs 15 residues. From germline, CDR1 is SGHNT and CDR2 YYREEE (reference sequence). V shed 0 bases and J shed 0 bases, with 7 bases lying between them.

The CDR3 sequence: CATSRGRDEAFF. The CDR3 DNA sequence: TGTGCCACCAGCAGAGGGAGAGATGAAGCTTTCTTT. The chain combines TRBV15 with TRBJ1-1; no reliable D call. This CDR3 has 12 amino acids. V gave up 1 base and J gave up 7 bases, with 7 bases separating them. The germline V gene encodes CDR1 LNHNV and CDR2 YYDKDF (reference sequence).

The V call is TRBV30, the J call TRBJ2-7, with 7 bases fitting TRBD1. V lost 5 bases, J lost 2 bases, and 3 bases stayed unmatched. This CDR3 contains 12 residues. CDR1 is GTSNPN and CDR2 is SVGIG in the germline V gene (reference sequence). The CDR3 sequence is CAWHQGAYEQYF. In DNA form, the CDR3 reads TGTGCCTGGCACCAGGGGGCCTACGAGCAGTACTTC.

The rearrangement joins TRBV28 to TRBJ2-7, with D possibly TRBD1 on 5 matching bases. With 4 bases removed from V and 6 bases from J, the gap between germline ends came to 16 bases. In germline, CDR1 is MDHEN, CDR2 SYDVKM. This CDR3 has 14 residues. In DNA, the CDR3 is TGTGCCAGCAGTTCGCAGGGATGGGTCGGCGAGCAGTACTTC. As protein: CASSSQGWVGEQYF.

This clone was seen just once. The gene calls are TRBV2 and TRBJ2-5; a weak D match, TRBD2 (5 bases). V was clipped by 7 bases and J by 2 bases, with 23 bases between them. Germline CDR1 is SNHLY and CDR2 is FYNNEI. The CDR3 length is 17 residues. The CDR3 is CASNLGSTMEPQETQYF. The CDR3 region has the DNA TGTGCCAGCAATTTGGGGAGCACGATGGAGCCTCAAGAGACCCAGTACTTC.

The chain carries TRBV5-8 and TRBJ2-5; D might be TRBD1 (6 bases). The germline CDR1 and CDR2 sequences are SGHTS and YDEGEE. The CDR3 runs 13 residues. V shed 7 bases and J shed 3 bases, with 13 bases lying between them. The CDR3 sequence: CASDPRGKETQYF. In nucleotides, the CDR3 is TGTGCCAGCGATCCCAGGGGAAAAGAGACCCAGTACTTC.

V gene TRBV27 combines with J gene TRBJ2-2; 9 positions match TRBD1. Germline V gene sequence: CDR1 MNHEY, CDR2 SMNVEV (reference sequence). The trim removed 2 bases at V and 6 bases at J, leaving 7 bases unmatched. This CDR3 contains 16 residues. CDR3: CASSLRDRVGAGELFF. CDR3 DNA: TGTGCCAGCAGTTTAAGGGACAGGGTAGGGGCCGGGGAGCTGTTTTTT.

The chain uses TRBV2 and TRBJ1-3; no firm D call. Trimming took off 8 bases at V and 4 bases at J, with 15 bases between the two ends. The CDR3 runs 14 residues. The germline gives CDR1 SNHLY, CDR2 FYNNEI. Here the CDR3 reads CASSVVLEGNTIYF. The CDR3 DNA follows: TGTGCCAGCTCGGTGGTACTCGAGGGAAACACCATATATTTT.

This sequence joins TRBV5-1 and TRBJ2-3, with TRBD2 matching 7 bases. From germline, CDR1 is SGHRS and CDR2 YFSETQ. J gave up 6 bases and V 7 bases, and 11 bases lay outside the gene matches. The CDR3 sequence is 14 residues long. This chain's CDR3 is CASGLELGIDTQYF. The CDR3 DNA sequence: TGCGCCAGCGGACTAGAATTAGGGATTGATACGCAGTATTTT.

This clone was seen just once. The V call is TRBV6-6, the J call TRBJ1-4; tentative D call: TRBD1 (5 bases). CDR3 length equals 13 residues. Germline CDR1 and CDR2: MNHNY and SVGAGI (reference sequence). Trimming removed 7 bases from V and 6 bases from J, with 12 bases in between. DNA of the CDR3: TGTGCCAGCAAACAGGTCCTTCATGAAAAACTGTTTTTT. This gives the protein CASKQVLHEKLFF.

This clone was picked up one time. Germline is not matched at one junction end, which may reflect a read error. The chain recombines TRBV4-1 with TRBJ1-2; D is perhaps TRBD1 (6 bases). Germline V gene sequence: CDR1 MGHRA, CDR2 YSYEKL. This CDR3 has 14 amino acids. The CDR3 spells CASSQEGDWTERGF. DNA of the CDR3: TGCGCCAGCAGCCAAGAAGGCGATTGGACAGAACGCGGATTC.

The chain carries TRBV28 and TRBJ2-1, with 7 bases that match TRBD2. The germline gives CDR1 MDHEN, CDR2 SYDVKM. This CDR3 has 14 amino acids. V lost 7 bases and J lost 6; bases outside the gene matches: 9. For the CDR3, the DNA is TGTGCCAGCATGAGGCGGGAGATTGGCAATGAGCAGTTCTTC. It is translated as CASMRREIGNEQFF.

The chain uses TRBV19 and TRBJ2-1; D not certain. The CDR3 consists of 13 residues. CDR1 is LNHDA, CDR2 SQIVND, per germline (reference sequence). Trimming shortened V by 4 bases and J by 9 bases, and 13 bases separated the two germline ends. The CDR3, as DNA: TGTGCCAGTAGTACAGTGATGTCAGGTGAGCAGTTCTTC. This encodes CASSTVMSGEQFF.

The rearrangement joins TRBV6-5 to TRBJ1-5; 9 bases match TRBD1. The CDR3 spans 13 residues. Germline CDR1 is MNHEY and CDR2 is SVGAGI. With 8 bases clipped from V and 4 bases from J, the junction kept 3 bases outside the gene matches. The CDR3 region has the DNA TGTGCCAGCGGGACAGGGAGTAATCAGCCCCAGCATTTT. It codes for CASGTGSNQPQHF.

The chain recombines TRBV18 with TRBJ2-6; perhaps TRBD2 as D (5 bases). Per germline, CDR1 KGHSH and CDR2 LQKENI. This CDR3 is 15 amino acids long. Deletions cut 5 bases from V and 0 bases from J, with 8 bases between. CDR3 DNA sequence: TGTGCCAGCTCAGCTACTAGCTCTGGGGCCAACGTCCTGACTTTC. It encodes CASSATSSGANVLTF.

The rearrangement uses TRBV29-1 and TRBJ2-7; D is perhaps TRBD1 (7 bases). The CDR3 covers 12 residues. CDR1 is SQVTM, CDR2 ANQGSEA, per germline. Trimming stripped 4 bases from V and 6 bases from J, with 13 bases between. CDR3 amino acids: CSVGRGEGEQYF. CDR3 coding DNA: TGCAGCGTTGGCAGGGGGGAAGGCGAGCAGTACTTC.

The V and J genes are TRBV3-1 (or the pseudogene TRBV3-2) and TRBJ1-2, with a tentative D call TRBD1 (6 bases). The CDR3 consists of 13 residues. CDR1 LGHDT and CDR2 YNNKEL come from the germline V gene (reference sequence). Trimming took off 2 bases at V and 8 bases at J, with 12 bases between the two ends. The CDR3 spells CASSQYRDGGYTF. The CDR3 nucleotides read TGTGCCAGCAGCCAATACAGGGATGGAGGCTACACCTTC.

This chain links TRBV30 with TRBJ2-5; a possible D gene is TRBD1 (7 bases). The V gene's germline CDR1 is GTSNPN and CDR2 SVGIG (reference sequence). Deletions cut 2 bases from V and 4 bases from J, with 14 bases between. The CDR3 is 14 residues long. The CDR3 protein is CAWSRNRGGETQYF. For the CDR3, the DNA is TGTGCCTGGAGTCGTAACAGGGGAGGAGAGACCCAGTACTTC.

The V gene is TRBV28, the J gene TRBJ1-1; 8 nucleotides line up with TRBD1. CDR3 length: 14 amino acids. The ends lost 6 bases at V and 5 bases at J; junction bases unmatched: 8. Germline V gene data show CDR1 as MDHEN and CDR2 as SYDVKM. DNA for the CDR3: TGTGCCAGCAGGACAGGGGCGAGAAGGACTGAAGCTTTCTTT. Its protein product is CASRTGARRTEAFF.

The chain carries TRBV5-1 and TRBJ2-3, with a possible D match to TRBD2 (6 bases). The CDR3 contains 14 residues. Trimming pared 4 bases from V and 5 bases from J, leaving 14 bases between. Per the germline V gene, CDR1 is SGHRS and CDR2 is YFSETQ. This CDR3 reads CASSPGGVGDTQYF. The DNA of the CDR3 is TGCGCCAGCAGCCCAGGCGGGGTAGGAGATACGCAGTATTTT. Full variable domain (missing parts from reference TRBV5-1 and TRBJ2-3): KAGVTQTPRYLIKTRGQQVTLSCSPISGHRSVSWYQQTPGQGLQFLFEYFSETQRNKGNFPGRFSGRQFSNSRSEMNVSTLELGDSALYLCASSPGGVGDTQYFGPGTRLTVL.

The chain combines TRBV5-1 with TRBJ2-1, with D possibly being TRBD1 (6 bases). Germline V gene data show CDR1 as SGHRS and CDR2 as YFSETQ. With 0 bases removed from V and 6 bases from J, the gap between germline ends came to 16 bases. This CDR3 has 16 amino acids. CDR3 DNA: TGCGCCAGCAGCTTGGCCGCAGGGGCCCTTTCCAATGAGCAGTTCTTC. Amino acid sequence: CASSLAAGALSNEQFF.